These T cell receptor beta chains were read from a single sample in a study of cytomegalovirus exposure and HLA in healthy donors. Some clones are missing from TCRdb's copy, which holds only in-frame ones; the method was immunoSEQ multiplex PCR. The data show about 110,000 clones, with about two thirds seen just once and 2.8% held by the top ten. Input material: PBMCs. These receptors originate from a female donor in good health and CMV-seronegative. CDR3s include the opening cysteine and the closing phenylalanine or tryptophan. Each record gives: clone size, D gene, V gene, J gene, CDR3 DNA, CDR3 protein. A D gene is named only where the DNA matches it firmly. Clone size is given for some rows only: seen once, a few or many times, or a class if the clone is expanded.

>NA|NA|TRBV6-5|TRBJ1-2
TGTGCCAGCATGAGTGACTTTAACTATGGCTACACCTTC
CASMSDFNYGYTF
>NA|TRBD1|TRBV7-9|TRBJ1-4
TGTGCCAGCAGCTTAAAGGAAGGGGGCGATGAAAAACTGTTTTTT
CASSLKEGGDEKLFF
>NA|NA|TRBV18|TRBJ2-6
TGTGCCAGCTCACCGGGGGCAGGGGTCGGCTCTGGGGCCAACGTCCTGACTTTC
CASSPGAGVGSGANVLTF
>NA|NA|TRBV14|TRBJ1-1
TGTGCCAGCAGCCAAGAAGGGGGGTGGGAGGGCTGGATTGAAGCTTTCTTT
CASSQEGGWEGWIEAFF
>NA|TRBD2|TRBV30|TRBJ2-5
TGTGCCTGGAGTGTAGGTAGCGGGAGTGAGACCCAGTACTTC
CAWSVGSGSETQYF
>NA|NA|TRBV28|TRBJ2-4
TGTGCCAGCAGCTGGGCCCGGTTAGCCAAAAACATTCAGTACTTC
CASSWARLAKNIQYF
>NA|NA|TRBV19|TRBJ1-5
TGTGCCAGTAGTCTACAGGATAGCAATCAGCCCCAGCATTTT
CASSLQDSNQPQHF
>NA|NA|TRBV9|TRBJ1-2
TGTGCCAGCTACTCCCCGACAGGCGAGGGATATGGCTACACCTTC
CASYSPTGEGYGYTF
>NA|NA|TRBV5-4|TRBJ1-5
TGTGCCAGCAGCTTCGGTGGGGAGGGTCAGCCCCAGCATTTT
CASSFGGEGQPQHF
>once|TRBD1|TRBV30|TRBJ2-4
TGTGCCTGGAGTGTCCGGGGCAGGGGGTTTGACATTCAGTACTTC
CAWSVRGRGFDIQYF
>NA|TRBD2|TRBV5-1|TRBJ2-3
TGCGCCAGCAGCTTGGTTAGCGGGCCATCCGATACGCAGTATTTT
CASSLVSGPSDTQYF
>NA|NA|TRBV12-5|TRBJ1-1
TGTGCTAGTGGGCCGAGTAATACTGAAGCTTTCTTT
CASGPSNTEAFF
>few|NA|TRBV11-3|TRBJ1-4
TGTGCCAGCAGCCTTAGAGGTATTCAGGGTGAAAAACTGTTTTTT
CASSLRGIQGEKLFF
>few|NA|TRBV11-2|TRBJ2-3
TGTGCCAGCAGCTTAGGACTCCCAGCGGCAGATACGCAGTATTTT
CASSLGLPAADTQYF
>NA|NA|TRBV5-1|TRBJ1-5
TGCGCCAGCAGCCCCTACCCGGGGGAGCCCCAGCATTTT
CASSPYPGEPQHF
>NA|NA|TRBV7-9|TRBJ2-1
TGTGCCAGCAGCTTAAGTCGCCTAGTCGAGCAGTTCTTC
CASSLSRLVEQFF
>few|TRBD1|TRBV5-1|TRBJ2-2
TGCGCCAGCAGTCGGACAGGCGATACGAACACCGGGGAGCTGTTTTTT
CASSRTGDTNTGELFF
>NA|TRBD1|TRBV19|TRBJ1-4
TGTGCCAGTAGTATTTTACAGGGGGCGGAGAAACTGTTTTTT
CASSILQGAEKLFF
>NA|NA|TRBV29-1|TRBJ1-2
TGCAGCGTTGAGGACGGGCCGGGGAGTGGCTACACCTTC
CSVEDGPGSGYTF
>NA|TRBD2|TRBV18|TRBJ2-1
TGTGCCAGCTCACCCGCCCAAGGGGCTAGCGGGAGGGCTAACCTTTACAATGAGCAGTTCTTC
CASSPAQGASGRANLYNEQFF
>NA|NA|TRBV9|TRBJ1-4
TGTGCCAGCAGCGCAGGGGCCGGTGGGCGTGAAAAACTGTTTTTT
CASSAGAGGREKLFF
>NA|TRBD2|TRBV5-1|TRBJ2-1
TGCGCCAGCAGCTCGGGACTAGGAGATTACAATGAGCAGTTCTTC
CASSSGLGDYNEQFF
>few|TRBD2|TRBV28|TRBJ2-1
TGTGCCAGCGGCCCGGGACTAGGCCTCCGGGAGCAGTTCTTC
CASGPGLGLREQFF
>NA|NA|TRBV13|TRBJ1-1
TGTGCCAGCAGCTTAGGTGGGGGAGGGAGTATTGGGGAAGCTTTCTTT
CASSLGGGGSIGEAFF
>NA|TRBD1|TRBV9|TRBJ1-1
TGTGCCAGCAGCGTAGACACAGGGGGCTTCACTGAAGCTTTCTTT
CASSVDTGGFTEAFF
>NA|TRBD1|TRBV28|TRBJ2-7
TGTGCCAGCAGCGGGACAGGGGATCTATCATACTTC
CASSGTGDLSYF
>NA|TRBD1|TRBV11-3|TRBJ2-7
TGTGCCAGCAGCTTCTTGGGACAGGGAGCCTACGAGCAGTACTTC
CASSFLGQGAYEQYF